Sequencing of this T cell receptor (beta chain) was carried out in a study of TIL therapy for anti-PD-1-resistant metastatic lung cancer. Turning to the study itself: A few tumors were EGFR-mutant and two were ALK-rearranged.

Documented time point: pre-treatment sample, taken before nivolumab and TIL therapy. Adults with stage 4 NSCLC were enrolled in a phase I trial. The libraries were made with immunoSEQ v3. Survey-level samples got some 2 million read pairs; deep-level samples got about 5-6.5 million. Sequencing used immunoSEQ multiplex PCR; TCRdb keeps in-frame clones, though not all of them. The sample lists just over 45,000 clones, less than 80% seen once, with less than 15% in the top ten. With 4 bases clipped from V and 4 bases from J, the junction kept 7 bases outside the gene matches. The germline gives CDR1 MNHEY, CDR2 SVGAGI. This CDR3 region has 15 residues.

This sample comprised blood, obtained at baseline. The chain combines TRBV6-5 with TRBJ2-1; TRBD2 agrees at 7 bases. This TCR was recovered from a man in his sixties or seventies with non-small cell lung cancer. This CDR3 is CASSSGGSSYNEQFF. In DNA, the CDR3 is TGTGCCAGCAGTTCCGGCGGGAGCTCGTACAATGAGCAGTTCTTC.